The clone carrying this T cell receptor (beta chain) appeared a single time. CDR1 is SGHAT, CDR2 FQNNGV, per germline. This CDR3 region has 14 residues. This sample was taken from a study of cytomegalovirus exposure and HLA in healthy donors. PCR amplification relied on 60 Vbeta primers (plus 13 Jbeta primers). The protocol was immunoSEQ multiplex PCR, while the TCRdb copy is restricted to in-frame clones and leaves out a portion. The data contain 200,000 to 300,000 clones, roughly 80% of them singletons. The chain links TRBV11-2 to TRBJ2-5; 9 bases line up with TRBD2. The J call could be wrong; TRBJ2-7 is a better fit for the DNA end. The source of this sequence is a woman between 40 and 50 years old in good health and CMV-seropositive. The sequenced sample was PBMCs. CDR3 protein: CASRAPGTSHEQYF. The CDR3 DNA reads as TGTGCCAGCAGGGCTCCCGGGACTAGCCACGAGCAGTACTTC.